These T cell receptor beta chains were read from a single sample in a study of T cells in Graves' hyperthyroidism and ophthalmopathy. MiXCR, run by TCRdb on the multiplex PCR reads, gives a single entry per CDR3 protein. The sample carries 400,000 to 600,000 distinct CDR3 sequences, 20% to 25% recorded once. The source material was blood. All receptors derive from a young man with Graves' hyperthyroidism. Both conserved end residues are part of each CDR3. Fields, in order: V gene, clone size, J gene, D gene, CDR3 DNA, CDR3 protein. D genes are given only for firm matches. Only some rows state a clone size, as once, few, many or a class for expanded clones.

v_call: TRBV20-1; clone_size: many; j_call: TRBJ1-5; d_call: NA; cdr3_nt: TGCAGTGCTAGTCTAGGGACGGGTCAGCCCCAGCATTTT; cdr3_aa: CSASLGTGQPQHF
v_call: TRBV4-1; clone_size: NA; j_call: TRBJ1-2; d_call: NA; cdr3_nt: TGCGCCAGCAGCCGAGTTCGACAGGCAGGCTACACCTTC; cdr3_aa: CASSRVRQAGYTF
v_call: TRBV7-8; clone_size: many; j_call: TRBJ1-2; d_call: TRBD1; cdr3_nt: TGTGCCAGCAGCCCTAGGGACAGGGCTAGCTACACCTTC; cdr3_aa: CASSPRDRASYTF
v_call: TRBV11-2; clone_size: many; j_call: TRBJ2-5; d_call: NA; cdr3_nt: TGTGCCAGCAGATCGAGCGGTTGGGGGGCTCAAGGTATGGAGACCCAGTACTTC; cdr3_aa: CASRSSGWGAQGMETQYF
v_call: TRBV6-5; clone_size: many; j_call: TRBJ1-2; d_call: NA; cdr3_nt: TGTGCCAGCAGTCTTCGACGGATCATAATCAACTATGGCTACACCTTC; cdr3_aa: CASSLRRIIINYGYTF
v_call: TRBV28; clone_size: NA; j_call: TRBJ1-2; d_call: NA; cdr3_nt: TGTGCCAGCTATTCAGCTAACTATGGCTACACCTTC; cdr3_aa: CASYSANYGYTF
v_call: TRBV6-4; clone_size: many; j_call: TRBJ1-1; d_call: NA; cdr3_nt: TGTGCCAGCTTGGCGGTTTGGGGCTTTAATATGAACACTGAAGCTTTCTTT; cdr3_aa: CASLAVWGFNMNTEAFF
v_call: TRBV2; clone_size: many; j_call: TRBJ1-1; d_call: NA; cdr3_nt: TGTGCCAGCGGTCCAGGGTGGGCGAACACTGAAGCTTTCTTT; cdr3_aa: CASGPGWANTEAFF
v_call: TRBV9; clone_size: many; j_call: TRBJ2-5; d_call: NA; cdr3_nt: TGTGCCAGCAGCGAGGCTCCGGGCGGGCAAGAGACCCAGTACTTC; cdr3_aa: CASSEAPGGQETQYF
v_call: TRBV27; clone_size: NA; j_call: TRBJ2-5; d_call: NA; cdr3_nt: TGTGCCAGCAGTCGGGACGGGGCCCAAGAGACCCAGTACTTC; cdr3_aa: CASSRDGAQETQYF
v_call: TRBV6-1; clone_size: NA; j_call: TRBJ1-2; d_call: NA; cdr3_nt: TGTGCCAGCGGGGGGGGAGGTGGCTACACCTTC; cdr3_aa: CASGGGGGYTF
v_call: TRBV15; clone_size: many; j_call: TRBJ2-7; d_call: TRBD1; cdr3_nt: TGTGCCACCTCGGGACAGGGGTACGAGCAGTACTTC; cdr3_aa: CATSGQGYEQYF
v_call: TRBV7-2; clone_size: many; j_call: TRBJ1-1; d_call: NA; cdr3_nt: TGTGCCAGCAGCTTAGCCCCCACTTTACGTGGCACTGAAGCTTTCTTT; cdr3_aa: CASSLAPTLRGTEAFF
v_call: TRBV20-1; clone_size: many; j_call: TRBJ2-5; d_call: TRBD2; cdr3_nt: TGCAGTGCTAGACTTCCTGGAGGGGAGGGCGAGACCCAGTACTTC; cdr3_aa: CSARLPGGEGETQYF
v_call: TRBV2; clone_size: many; j_call: TRBJ1-5; d_call: NA; cdr3_nt: TGTGCCAGCAACAGGGAAAACAATCAGCCCCAGCATTTT; cdr3_aa: CASNRENNQPQHF
v_call: TRBV19; clone_size: NA; j_call: TRBJ2-5; d_call: NA; cdr3_nt: TGTGCCAGTTCCCGTGGCCGAATCTACCAAGAGACCCAGTACTTC; cdr3_aa: CASSRGRIYQETQYF
v_call: TRBV7-9; clone_size: many; j_call: TRBJ2-6; d_call: NA; cdr3_nt: TGTGCCAGCAGCCAGGGACAATCCCTTTTCTCTGGGGCCAACGTCCTGACTTTC; cdr3_aa: CASSQGQSLFSGANVLTF
v_call: TRBV18; clone_size: NA; j_call: TRBJ1-5; d_call: NA; cdr3_nt: TGTGCCAGCTCACCAAAGAGGGCTCAGCCCCAGCATTTT; cdr3_aa: CASSPKRAQPQHF
v_call: TRBV19; clone_size: NA; j_call: TRBJ1-5; d_call: NA; cdr3_nt: TGTGCCAGTAGTATATACAGGGATTCGAGTAGCAATCAGCCCCAGCATTTT; cdr3_aa: CASSIYRDSSSNQPQHF
v_call: TRBV7-8; clone_size: many; j_call: TRBJ2-7; d_call: NA; cdr3_nt: TGTGCCAGCTCGCCTAGGCGAGCATGGGAGCAGTACTTC; cdr3_aa: CASSPRRAWEQYF
v_call: TRBV2; clone_size: many; j_call: TRBJ1-2; d_call: TRBD1; cdr3_nt: TGTGCCAGCAGGGACAGGGTTGACTATGGCTACACCTTC; cdr3_aa: CASRDRVDYGYTF
v_call: TRBV10-3; clone_size: many; j_call: TRBJ2-7; d_call: TRBD1; cdr3_nt: TGTGCCATCAGCCCGACAGGGAAATCCTACGAGCAGTACTTC; cdr3_aa: CAISPTGKSYEQYF
v_call: TRBV12-3/TRBV12-4; clone_size: many; j_call: TRBJ1-2; d_call: NA; cdr3_nt: TGTGCCAGCAGTTACGGGGGGTTCTATGGCTACACCTTC; cdr3_aa: CASSYGGFYGYTF
v_call: TRBV6-1; clone_size: many; j_call: TRBJ2-7; d_call: NA; cdr3_nt: TGTGCCAGCATCGACCGGGACTCGGCCTACGAGCAGTACTTC; cdr3_aa: CASIDRDSAYEQYF
v_call: TRBV30; clone_size: once; j_call: TRBJ2-7; d_call: TRBD1; cdr3_nt: TGTACCTTACTGGGGGACAGCTCCTACGAGCAGTACTTC; cdr3_aa: CTLLGDSSYEQYF
v_call: TRBV10-3; clone_size: NA; j_call: TRBJ1-1; d_call: NA; cdr3_nt: TGTGCCATCAGGACCCCGGGGGGTTCCACTGAAGCTTTCTTT; cdr3_aa: CAIRTPGGSTEAFF
v_call: TRBV27; clone_size: many; j_call: TRBJ2-7; d_call: NA; cdr3_nt: TGTGCCAGCGCCCCGAAGTCTTCTTCCTCACCTTACGAGCAGTACTTC; cdr3_aa: CASAPKSSSSPYEQYF
v_call: TRBV28; clone_size: NA; j_call: TRBJ2-7; d_call: TRBD2; cdr3_nt: TGTGCCAGCAGTTTAGTGGCAGGGACTAGATACGAGCAGTACTTC; cdr3_aa: CASSLVAGTRYEQYF
v_call: TRBV28; clone_size: many; j_call: TRBJ1-5; d_call: TRBD1; cdr3_nt: TGTGCCAGCAGTGCCACAGGGGGGAGGGTTCAGCCCCAGCATTTT; cdr3_aa: CASSATGGRVQPQHF
v_call: TRBV7-6; clone_size: few; j_call: TRBJ2-5; d_call: NA; cdr3_nt: TGTGCCAGCAGCTTACCTAATATAGAGACCCAGTACTTC; cdr3_aa: CASSLPNIETQYF
v_call: TRBV7-2; clone_size: few; j_call: TRBJ2-7; d_call: NA; cdr3_nt: TGTGCCAGCAGCACCGGACGCCAGGGAACCTACGAGCAGTACTTC; cdr3_aa: CASSTGRQGTYEQYF
v_call: TRBV12-3/TRBV12-4; clone_size: NA; j_call: TRBJ1-5; d_call: NA; cdr3_nt: TGTACCAATGACAGCAATTATAGCAATCAGCCCCAGCATTTT; cdr3_aa: CTNDSNYSNQPQHF
v_call: TRBV12-3/TRBV12-4; clone_size: many; j_call: TRBJ1-1; d_call: NA; cdr3_nt: TGTGCCAGCAGCCCTCGGACGGGAGGGATGAACACTGAAGCTTTCTTT; cdr3_aa: CASSPRTGGMNTEAFF
v_call: TRBV11-1; clone_size: many; j_call: TRBJ1-3; d_call: NA; cdr3_nt: TGTGCCAGCAGCTCGGGAGCCTTAATCTCTGGAAACACCATATATTTT; cdr3_aa: CASSSGALISGNTIYF
v_call: TRBV6-1; clone_size: many; j_call: TRBJ2-5; d_call: NA; cdr3_nt: TGTGCCAGCAGGAGGACTGGGGGGCCCCAAGAGACCCAGTACTTC; cdr3_aa: CASRRTGGPQETQYF
v_call: TRBV10-1; clone_size: NA; j_call: TRBJ2-7; d_call: NA; cdr3_nt: TGCGCCAGCACCGTCCCCTACGAGCAGTACTTC; cdr3_aa: CASTVPYEQYF
v_call: TRBV28; clone_size: many; j_call: TRBJ2-7; d_call: NA; cdr3_nt: TGTGCCAGCAGTTCTGATAACAGGGACACGCGCGAGCAGTACTTC; cdr3_aa: CASSSDNRDTREQYF
v_call: TRBV15; clone_size: many; j_call: TRBJ1-5; d_call: NA; cdr3_nt: TGTGCCACCAGCGGACCCGGCCCTGACCCCCAGCATTTT; cdr3_aa: CATSGPGPDPQHF
v_call: TRBV6-5; clone_size: many; j_call: TRBJ1-3; d_call: NA; cdr3_nt: TGTGCCAGCAGTTACTCTTCTCAGGGAAACACCATATATTTT; cdr3_aa: CASSYSSQGNTIYF
v_call: TRBV6-1; clone_size: many; j_call: TRBJ1-2; d_call: NA; cdr3_nt: TGTGCCAGCAGAGGCAGGGTATCTTCGGGCTACACCTTC; cdr3_aa: CASRGRVSSGYTF
v_call: TRBV7-6; clone_size: many; j_call: TRBJ1-3; d_call: NA; cdr3_nt: TGTGCCAGCAGCTCCTCAAACGGATTCTCTGGAAACACCATATATTTT; cdr3_aa: CASSSSNGFSGNTIYF
v_call: TRBV12-3/TRBV12-4; clone_size: few; j_call: TRBJ2-7; d_call: NA; cdr3_nt: TGTGCCAGCAGTTTTATGTGGGGCCAGTACGAGCAGTACTTC; cdr3_aa: CASSFMWGQYEQYF
v_call: TRBV6-1; clone_size: NA; j_call: TRBJ1-6; d_call: NA; cdr3_nt: TGTGCCATCGGACAGTCCTTCGAAATTTCACCCCTCCACTTT; cdr3_aa: CAIGQSFEISPLHF
v_call: TRBV6-5; clone_size: many; j_call: TRBJ2-5; d_call: TRBD1; cdr3_nt: TGTGCCAGCAGTTACCAGGGGGCCCAAGAGACCCAGTACTTC; cdr3_aa: CASSYQGAQETQYF
v_call: TRBV6-9; clone_size: many; j_call: TRBJ1-1; d_call: NA; cdr3_nt: TGTGCCAGCCGGATTCGCAGGAACACTGAAGCTTTCTTT; cdr3_aa: CASRIRRNTEAFF
v_call: TRBV12-3/TRBV12-4; clone_size: many; j_call: TRBJ2-7; d_call: TRBD2; cdr3_nt: TGTGCCAGCAGCGACGCGGGGGATTGGGTCTACGAGCAGTACTTC; cdr3_aa: CASSDAGDWVYEQYF